This T cell receptor beta chain appears in the sequencing data of a study of blood T cell repertoires in COVID-19. Study summary: Sample material is recorded as cDNA or gDNA derived from T cells, B-cell-depleted T cells, or PBMCs.

In the authors' methods: By means of reference gene primer amplification, nucleated cell counts were estimated. TCRdb's table, derived via immunoSEQ multiplex PCR, lists solely in-frame clones and lacks some. The V and J calls and clone size were taken over from that table, and D and trimming were inferred from the DNA. The sample holds about 140,000 clones, 75% to 90% seen once. There are a few counts of this clone. The germline gives CDR1 SGDLS, CDR2 YYNGEE. Trimming stripped 0 bases from V and 9 bases from J, with 13 bases between. This CDR3 is 14 amino acids long. The source material was peripheral blood. The genes are TRBV9 and TRBJ2-1; D may be TRBD2 (6 bases). The sequence was obtained from a woman older than 75 with acute or convalescent COVID-19. Here the CDR3 DNA reads TGTGCCAGCAGCGTAGTGGGGGGAGAAGGTGAGCAGTTCTTC. Its protein product is CASSVVGGEGEQFF.